This T cell receptor (beta chain) originates from a study of T cell repertoires in cytomegalovirus infection. The overall study: Public signatures in TCR beta pointed to CMV infection and matching HLA type.

In this sample, this clonotype turned up a few times. Its antigen is undetermined. One entry per CDR3 protein results from TCRdb running MiXCR on the reads. The sample yields 150,000 to 200,000 distinct CDR3 sequences, under 25% seen once. The CDR3 length is 18 residues. Trimming took 0 bases from V and 8 from J, leaving 26 bases between them. CDR1 and CDR2 (germline): SGHRS, YFSETQ. Study-level points and caveats: Frequencies of public TCR beta families were cumulated, and this identified carriers of CMV plus the relevant HLA. Ex vivo, HLA-C-restricted CMV-specific TCR beta clonotypes prevailed over the rest of the response.

The chain links TRBV5-1 to TRBJ1-2; possible D gene TRBD1, 5 bases. The sample taken for sequencing was PBMCs. This TCR derives from a human donor in good health (CMV status not recorded). Some clones in this sample may be carry-over from other donors' samples. Here the CDR3 reads CASSLVAVGQFGGDGYTF. In nucleotides, the CDR3 is TGCGCCAGCAGCTTGGTAGCCGTCGGGCAGTTCGGGGGGGACGGCTACACCTTC.